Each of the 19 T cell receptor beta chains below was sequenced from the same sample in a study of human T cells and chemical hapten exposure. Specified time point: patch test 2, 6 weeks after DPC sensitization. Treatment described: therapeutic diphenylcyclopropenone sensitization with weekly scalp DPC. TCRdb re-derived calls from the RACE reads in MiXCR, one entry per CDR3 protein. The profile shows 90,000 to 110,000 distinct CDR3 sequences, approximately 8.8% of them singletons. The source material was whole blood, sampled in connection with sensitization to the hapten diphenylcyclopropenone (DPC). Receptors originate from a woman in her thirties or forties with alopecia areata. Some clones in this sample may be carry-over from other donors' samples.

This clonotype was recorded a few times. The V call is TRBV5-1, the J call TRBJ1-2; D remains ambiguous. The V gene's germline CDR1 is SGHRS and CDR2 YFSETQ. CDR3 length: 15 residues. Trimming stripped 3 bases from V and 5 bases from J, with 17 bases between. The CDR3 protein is CASSSEASATYGYTF. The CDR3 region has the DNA TGCGCCAGCAGCTCTGAGGCCAGTGCCACGTATGGCTACACCTTC.

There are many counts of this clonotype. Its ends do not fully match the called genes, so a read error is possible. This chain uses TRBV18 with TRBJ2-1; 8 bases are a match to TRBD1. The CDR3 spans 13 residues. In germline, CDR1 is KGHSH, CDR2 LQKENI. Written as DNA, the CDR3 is TGTGCCAGCTCTCAGGGGACAGGCCCCGTTCCGGTCTTC. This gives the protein CASSQGTGPVPVF.

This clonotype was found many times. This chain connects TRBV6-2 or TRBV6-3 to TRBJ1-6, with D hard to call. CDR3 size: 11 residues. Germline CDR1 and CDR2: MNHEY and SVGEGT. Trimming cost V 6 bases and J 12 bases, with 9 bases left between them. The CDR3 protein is CASRIGLPLHF. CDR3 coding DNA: TGTGCCAGCAGGATCGGACTACCCCTCCACTTT.

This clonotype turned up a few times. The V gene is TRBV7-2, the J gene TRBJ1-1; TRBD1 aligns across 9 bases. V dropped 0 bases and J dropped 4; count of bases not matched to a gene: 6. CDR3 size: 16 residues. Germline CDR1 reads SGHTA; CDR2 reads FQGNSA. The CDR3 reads CASSLAARDRATEAFF. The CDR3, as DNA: TGTGCCAGCAGCTTAGCAGCTAGGGACAGGGCCACTGAAGCTTTCTTT.

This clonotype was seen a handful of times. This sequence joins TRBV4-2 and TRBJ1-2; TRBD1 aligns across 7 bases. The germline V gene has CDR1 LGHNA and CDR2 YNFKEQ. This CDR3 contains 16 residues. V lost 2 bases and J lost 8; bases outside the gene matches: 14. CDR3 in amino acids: CASSQQDRISLPGYTF. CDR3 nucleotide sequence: TGTGCCAGCAGCCAACAGGACAGGATAAGTCTCCCGGGCTACACCTTC.

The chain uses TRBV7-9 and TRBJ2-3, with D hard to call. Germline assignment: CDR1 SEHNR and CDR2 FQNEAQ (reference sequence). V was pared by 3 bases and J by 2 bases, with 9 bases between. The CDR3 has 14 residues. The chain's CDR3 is CASSFGYDTDTQYF. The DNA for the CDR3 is TGTGCCAGCAGCTTCGGCTACGACACAGATACGCAGTATTTT.

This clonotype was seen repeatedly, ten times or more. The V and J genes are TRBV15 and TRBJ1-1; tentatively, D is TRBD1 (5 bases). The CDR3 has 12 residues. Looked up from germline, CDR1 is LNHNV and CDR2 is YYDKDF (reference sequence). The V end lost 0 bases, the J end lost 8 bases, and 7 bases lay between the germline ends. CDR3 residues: CATSRDGGEAFF. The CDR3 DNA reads TGTGCCACCAGCAGAGATGGGGGGGAAGCTTTCTTT.

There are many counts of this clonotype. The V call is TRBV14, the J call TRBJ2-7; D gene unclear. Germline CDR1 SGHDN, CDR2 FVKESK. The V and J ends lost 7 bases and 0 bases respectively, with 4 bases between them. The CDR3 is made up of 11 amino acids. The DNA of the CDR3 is TGTGCCAGCACCGACTCCTACGAGCAGTACTTC. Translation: CASTDSYEQYF.

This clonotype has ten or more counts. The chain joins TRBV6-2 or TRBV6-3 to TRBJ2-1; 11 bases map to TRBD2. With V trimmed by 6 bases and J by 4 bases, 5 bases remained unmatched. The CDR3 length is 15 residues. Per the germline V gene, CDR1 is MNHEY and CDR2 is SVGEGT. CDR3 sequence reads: CASRLAGEWYNEQFF. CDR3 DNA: TGTGCCAGCAGACTAGCGGGGGAGTGGTACAATGAGCAGTTCTTC.

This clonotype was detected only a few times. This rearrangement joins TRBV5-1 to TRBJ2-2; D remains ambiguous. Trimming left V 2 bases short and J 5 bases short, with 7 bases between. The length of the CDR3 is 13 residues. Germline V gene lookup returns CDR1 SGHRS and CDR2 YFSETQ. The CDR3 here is CASSLSTTGELFF. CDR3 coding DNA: TGCGCCAGCAGCTTAAGCACAACCGGGGAGCTGTTTTTT. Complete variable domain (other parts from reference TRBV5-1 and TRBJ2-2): KAGVTQTPRYLIKTRGQQVTLSCSPISGHRSVSWYQQTPGQGLQFLFEYFSETQRNKGNFPGRFSGRQFSNSRSEMNVSTLELGDSALYLCASSLSTTGELFFGEGSRLTVL.

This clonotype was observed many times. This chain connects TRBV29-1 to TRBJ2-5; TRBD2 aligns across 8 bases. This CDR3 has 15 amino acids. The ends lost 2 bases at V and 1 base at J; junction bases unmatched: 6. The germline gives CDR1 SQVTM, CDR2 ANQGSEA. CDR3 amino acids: CSVELERGLQETQYF. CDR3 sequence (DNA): TGCAGCGTTGAACTCGAGCGGGGGCTCCAAGAGACCCAGTACTTC.

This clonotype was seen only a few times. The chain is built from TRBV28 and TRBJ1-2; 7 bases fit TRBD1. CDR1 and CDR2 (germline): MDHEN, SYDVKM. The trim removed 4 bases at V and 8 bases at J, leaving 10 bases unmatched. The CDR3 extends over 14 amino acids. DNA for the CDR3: TGTGCCAGCAGTTCATACAGGGGATCGGACGGCTACACCTTC. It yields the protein CASSSYRGSDGYTF.

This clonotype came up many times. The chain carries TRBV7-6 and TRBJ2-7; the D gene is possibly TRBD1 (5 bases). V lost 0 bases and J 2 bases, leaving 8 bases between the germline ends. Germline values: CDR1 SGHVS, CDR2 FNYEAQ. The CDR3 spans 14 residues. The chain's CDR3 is CASSLARGPYEQYF. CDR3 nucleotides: TGTGCCAGCAGCTTAGCAAGGGGTCCCTACGAGCAGTACTTC.

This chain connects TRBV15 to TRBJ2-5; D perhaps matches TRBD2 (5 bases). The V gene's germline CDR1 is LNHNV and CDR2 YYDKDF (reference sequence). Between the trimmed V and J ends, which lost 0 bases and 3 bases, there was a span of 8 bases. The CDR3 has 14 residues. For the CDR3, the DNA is TGTGCCACCAGCAGAGATCGGGGAAAAGAGACCCAGTACTTC. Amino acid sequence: CATSRDRGKETQYF.

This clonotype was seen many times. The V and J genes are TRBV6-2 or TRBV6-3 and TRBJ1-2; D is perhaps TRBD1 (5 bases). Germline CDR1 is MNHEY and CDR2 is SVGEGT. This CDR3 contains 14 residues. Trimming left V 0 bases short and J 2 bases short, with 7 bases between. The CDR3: CASSYSTANYGYTF. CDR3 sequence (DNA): TGTGCCAGCAGTTACTCGACAGCAAACTATGGCTACACCTTC.

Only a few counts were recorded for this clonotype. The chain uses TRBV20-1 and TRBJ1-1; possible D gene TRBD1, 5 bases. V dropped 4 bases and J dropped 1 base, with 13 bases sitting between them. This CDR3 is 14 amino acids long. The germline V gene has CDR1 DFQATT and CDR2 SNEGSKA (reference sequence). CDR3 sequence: CSAKLGPANTEAFF. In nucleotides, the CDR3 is TGCAGTGCTAAATTGGGACCGGCGAACACTGAAGCTTTCTTT.

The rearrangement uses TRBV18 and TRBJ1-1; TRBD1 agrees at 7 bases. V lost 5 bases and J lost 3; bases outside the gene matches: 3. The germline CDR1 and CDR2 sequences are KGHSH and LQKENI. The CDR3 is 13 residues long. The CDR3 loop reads CASSSQGHTEAFF. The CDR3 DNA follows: TGTGCCAGCTCATCACAGGGGCACACTGAAGCTTTCTTT.

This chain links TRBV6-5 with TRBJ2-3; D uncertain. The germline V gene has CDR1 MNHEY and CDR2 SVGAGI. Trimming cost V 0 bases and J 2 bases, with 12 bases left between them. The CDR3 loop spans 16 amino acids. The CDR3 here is CASSYSGVWNTDTQYF. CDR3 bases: TGTGCCAGCAGTTACTCTGGGGTCTGGAACACAGATACGCAGTATTTT.

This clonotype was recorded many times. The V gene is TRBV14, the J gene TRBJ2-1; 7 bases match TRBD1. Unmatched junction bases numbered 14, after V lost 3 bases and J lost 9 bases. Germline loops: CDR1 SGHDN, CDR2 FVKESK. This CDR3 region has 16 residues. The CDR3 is CASSQETGTFWGEQFF. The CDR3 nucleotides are TGTGCCAGCAGCCAGGAGACAGGGACGTTTTGGGGTGAGCAGTTCTTC. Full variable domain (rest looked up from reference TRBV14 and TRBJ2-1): EAGVTQFPSHSVIEKGQTVTLRCDPISGHDNLYWYRRVMGKEIKFLLHFVKESKQDESGMPNNRFLAERTGGTYSTLKVQPAELEDSGVYFCASSQETGTFWGEQFFGPGTRLTVL.